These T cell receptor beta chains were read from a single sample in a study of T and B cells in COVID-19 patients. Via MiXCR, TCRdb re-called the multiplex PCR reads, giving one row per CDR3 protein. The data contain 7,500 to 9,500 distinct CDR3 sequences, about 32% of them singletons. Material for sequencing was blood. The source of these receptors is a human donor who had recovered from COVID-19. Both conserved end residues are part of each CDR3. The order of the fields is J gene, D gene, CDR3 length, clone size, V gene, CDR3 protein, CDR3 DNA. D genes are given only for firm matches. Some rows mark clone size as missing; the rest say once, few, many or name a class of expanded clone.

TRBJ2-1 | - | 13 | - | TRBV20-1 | CSAGESSPGEQFF | TGCAGTGCTGGGGAGTCGTCGCCGGGTGAGCAGTTCTTC
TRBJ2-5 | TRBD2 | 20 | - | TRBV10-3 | CAIRRATRGLAELPQETQYF | TGTGCCATCAGGCGGGCAACGCGCGGACTAGCGGAGCTACCCCAAGAGACCCAGTACTTC
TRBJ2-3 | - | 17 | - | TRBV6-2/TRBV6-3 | CASSYGTHFRDTDTQYF | TGTGCCAGCAGTTACGGGACCCACTTCAGGGACACAGATACGCAGTATTTT
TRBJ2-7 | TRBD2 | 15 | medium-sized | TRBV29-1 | CSASPGTSGPYEQYF | TGCAGCGCTAGTCCCGGGACTAGCGGACCCTACGAGCAGTACTTC
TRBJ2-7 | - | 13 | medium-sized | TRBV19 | CASSTSGAYEQYF | TGTGCCAGTAGTACCTCCGGCGCCTACGAGCAGTACTTC
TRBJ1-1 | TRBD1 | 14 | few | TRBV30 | CAWRTGTVGTEAFF | TGTGCCTGGAGGACAGGGACGGTAGGCACTGAAGCTTTCTTT
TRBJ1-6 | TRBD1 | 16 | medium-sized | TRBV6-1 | CASRRGQGGRNSPLHF | TGTGCCAGCAGAAGAGGACAGGGAGGGAGGAATTCACCCCTCCACTTT
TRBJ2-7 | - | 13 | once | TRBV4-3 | CASSRQGTSEQYF | TGCGCCAGCAGCCGTCAAGGGACATCCGAGCAGTACTTC
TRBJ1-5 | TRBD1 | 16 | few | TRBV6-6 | CASSRGQGGSNQPQHF | TGTGCCAGCAGTAGGGGACAGGGGGGGAGCAATCAGCCCCAGCATTTT
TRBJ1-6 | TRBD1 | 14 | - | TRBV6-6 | CASSPGTGSSPLHF | TGTGCCAGCAGTCCCGGGACAGGGAGTTCACCCCTCCACTTT
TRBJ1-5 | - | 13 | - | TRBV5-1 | CASSLDGNQPQHF | TGCGCCAGCAGCTTGGACGGCAATCAGCCCCAGCATTTT
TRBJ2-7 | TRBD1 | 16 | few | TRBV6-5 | CASSYSRGRGSYEQYF | TGTGCCAGCAGTTACTCGAGGGGCAGGGGGTCCTACGAGCAGTACTTC
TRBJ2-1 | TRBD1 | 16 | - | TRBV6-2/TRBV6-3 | CASSYSRQGARNEQFF | TGTGCCAGCAGTTACTCGAGACAGGGGGCGCGGAATGAGCAGTTCTTC
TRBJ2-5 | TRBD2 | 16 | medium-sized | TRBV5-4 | CASSPGTSGVEETQYF | TGTGCCAGCAGCCCTGGGACTAGCGGGGTCGAAGAGACCCAGTACTTC
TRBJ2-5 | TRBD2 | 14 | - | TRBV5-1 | CASSPGTSGETQYF | TGCGCCAGCAGCCCAGGGACTAGCGGGGAGACCCAGTACTTC
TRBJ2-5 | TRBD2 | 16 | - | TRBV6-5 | CASSRPGLAGRETQYF | TGTGCCAGCAGCCGACCCGGACTAGCGGGGAGGGAGACCCAGTACTTC
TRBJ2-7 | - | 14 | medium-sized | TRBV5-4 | CASSLGQGYYEQYF | TGTGCCAGCAGCTTAGGGCAGGGCTACTACGAGCAGTACTTC
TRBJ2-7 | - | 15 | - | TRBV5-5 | CASSLTSESSYEQYF | TGCGCCAGCAGCTTGACCAGCGAAAGCTCCTACGAGCAGTACTTC